The 9 T cell receptor beta chains below come from one sample, sequenced in a study of cytotoxic CD8 clonotypes in ibrutinib-treated CLL. Produced via immunoSEQ multiplex PCR; TCRdb's table is partial and in-frame only. The table records 110,000 to 150,000 clones, 85% to 95% of them present only once. The material was PBMCs, obtained after 12 months of ibrutinib treatment. The receptors come from a human donor with chronic lymphocytic leukemia.

The genes are TRBV7-9 and TRBJ2-5; 7 nucleotides align to TRBD2. V gave up 1 base and J gave up 1 base; unmatched junction bases: 6. This CDR3 region has 16 residues. Germline CDR1 and CDR2: SEHNR and FQNEAQ (reference sequence). The CDR3 coding sequence is TGTGCCAGCAGCTTAGAGAGGGGAGGGGTCCAAGAGACCCAGTACTTC. Amino acids: CASSLERGGVQETQYF. Full variable domain (missing parts from reference TRBV7-9 and TRBJ2-5): DTGVSQNPRHKITKRGQNVTFRCDPISEHNRLYWYRQTLGQGPEFLTYFQNEAQLEKSRLLSDRFSAERPKGSFSTLEIQRTEQGDSAMYLCASSLERGGVQETQYFGPGTRLLVL.

The chain employs TRBV29-1 and TRBJ2-1; D unclear. The germline V and J ends were trimmed by 6 bases and 0 bases, with 12 bases remaining between them. The CDR3 is 14 amino acids. The germline V gene has CDR1 SQVTM and CDR2 ANQGSEA. The CDR3 region has the DNA TGCAGCGTAAGACACCGCGGCTCCTACAATGAGCAGTTCTTC. It translates to CSVRHRGSYNEQFF.

The chain carries TRBV9 and TRBJ2-7; 7 bases map to TRBD1. V lost 4 bases to trimming and J lost 0 bases; unmatched junction nucleotides: 10. Germline assignment: CDR1 SGDLS and CDR2 YYNGEE. The CDR3 extends over 16 amino acids. CDR3 protein: CASSYEGQTSSYEQYF. DNA of the CDR3: TGTGCCAGCAGCTACGAGGGACAGACCAGCTCCTACGAGCAGTACTTC. The complete variable domain, with remaining parts taken from reference TRBV9 and TRBJ2-7, reads DSGVTQTPKHLITATGQRVTLRCSPRSGDLSVYWYQQSLDQGLQFLIQYYNGEERAKGNILERFSAQQFPDLHSELNLSSLELGDSALYFCASSYEGQTSSYEQYFGPGTRLTVT.

The chain employs TRBV4-3 and TRBJ2-3; no definite D call. This CDR3 region has 15 residues. With 4 bases removed from V and 5 bases from J, the gap between germline ends came to 16 bases. The germline V gene encodes CDR1 LGHNA and CDR2 YSLEER. The CDR3, as DNA: TGCGCCAGCAGCCGCCTCCCCGGTGGGGTAGATACGCAGTATTTT. This sequence encodes CASSRLPGGVDTQYF.

This chain connects TRBV6-5 to TRBJ2-7, with D perhaps given as TRBD1 or TRBD2 (5 bases each). V gave up 2 bases and J gave up 9 bases, with 11 bases separating them. CDR1 is MNHEY, CDR2 SVGAGI, per germline. The CDR3 runs to 12 residues. Written as DNA, the CDR3 is TGTGCCAGCAGTTACCCCCGGGACCCGCAGTACTTC. Protein product: CASSYPRDPQYF.

This clone was detected only a few times. Written as DNA, the CDR3 is TGCGCCAGCAGCACCGGACAGGGCGGGGGCACTGAAGCTTTCTTT. Protein product: CASSTGQGGGTEAFF. The rearrangement links TRBV5-1 to TRBJ1-1; 8 bases are a match to TRBD1. This CDR3 has 15 amino acids. CDR1 and CDR2 from the germline V gene are SGHRS and YFSETQ. Trimming took 4 bases from V and 4 from J; bases not matched to a gene: 9. The whole variable domain, remainder taken from reference TRBV5-1 and TRBJ1-1, is KAGVTQTPRYLIKTRGQQVTLSCSPISGHRSVSWYQQTPGQGLQFLFEYFSETQRNKGNFPGRFSGRQFSNSRSEMNVSTLELGDSALYLCASSTGQGGGTEAFFGQGTRLTVV.

The rearrangement uses TRBV11-3 and TRBJ2-5; TRBD1 aligns across 10 bases. Per the germline V gene, CDR1 is SGHNT and CDR2 is YENEEA. J was trimmed by 6 bases and V by 4 bases; bases with no gene match: 5. The CDR3 is 14 amino acids. In DNA form, the CDR3 reads TGTGCCAGCAGCTCTTCGGGACAGGGGAAGACCCAGTACTTC. It is translated as CASSSSGQGKTQYF.

The V call is TRBV4-3, the J call TRBJ2-5; tentatively, D is TRBD2 (5 bases). V lost 6 bases and J lost 1, with 18 bases in between. The CDR3 sequence is 16 residues long. The germline V gene has CDR1 LGHNA and CDR2 YSLEER. CDR3 protein: CASSQNSISGQETQYF. For the CDR3, the DNA is TGCGCCAGCAGTCAAAACTCCATCAGCGGCCAAGAGACCCAGTACTTC.

This chain joins TRBV11-2 and TRBJ2-7; 8 bases are shared with TRBD1. CDR1 is SGHAT and CDR2 is FQNNGV in the germline V gene. V lost 3 bases to trimming and J lost 2 bases; unmatched junction nucleotides: 6. The CDR3 is 15 residues long. The CDR3 sequence: CASSFDGTGTYEQYF. The CDR3 DNA sequence: TGTGCCAGCAGCTTTGACGGGACAGGAACCTACGAGCAGTACTTC. The whole variable domain, filled in from reference TRBV11-2 and TRBJ2-7, reads EAGVAQSPRYKIIEKRQSVAFWCNPISGHATLYWYQQILGQGPKLLIQFQNNGVVDDSQLPKDRFSAERLKGVDSTLKIQPAKLEDSAVYLCASSFDGTGTYEQYFGPGTRLTVT.